Below, 8 T cell receptor beta chains from the same sample are listed, as sequenced in a study of T cell repertoires in cytomegalovirus infection. These TCRs are of unknown antigen specificity. Each CDR3 protein gets one entry after TCRdb re-called the reads with MiXCR. The table records hundreds of thousands of distinct CDR3 sequences, around 32% of them present only once. Sequencing used cultured CD8+ T cells from PBMCs, obtained from culture after CMV antigen stimulation. These receptors were obtained from a human donor in good health (CMV status not recorded). Some clones in this sample may be carry-over from other donors' samples.

The gene calls are TRBV12-5 and TRBJ2-1; TRBD2 matches at 10 bases. With 3 bases clipped from V and 6 bases from J, the junction kept 11 bases outside the gene matches. CDR3 length: 17 residues. Germline assignment: CDR1 LGHNT and CDR2 FRNRAP. The CDR3 sequence is CASGFQVSGGSRNEQFF. CDR3 bases: TGTGCTAGTGGTTTCCAGGTTAGCGGGGGGTCGCGCAATGAGCAGTTCTTC. Full variable domain (missing parts from reference TRBV12-5 and TRBJ2-1): DARVTQTPRHKVTEMGQEVTMRCQPILGHNTVFWYRQTMMQGLELLAYFRNRAPLDDSGMPKDRFSAEMPDATLATLKIQPSEPRDSAVYFCASGFQVSGGSRNEQFFGPGTRLTVL.

The chain uses TRBV10-3 and TRBJ1-2; 7 bases are shared with TRBD1. The CDR3 contains 19 residues. The germline V gene encodes CDR1 ENHRY and CDR2 SYGVKD. The V gene end was trimmed by 1 base and the J gene end by 3 bases; junction bases not matched to a gene: 17. CDR3 sequence (DNA): TGTGCCATCAGTGAGTGGGTCGACAGGGACCACAAAGGGTACTATGGCTACACCTTC. Its protein is CAISEWVDRDHKGYYGYTF.

V is TRBV9 and J is TRBJ1-6; 7 nucleotides line up with TRBD1. The CDR3 is made up of 14 amino acids. Germline V CDR1 and CDR2: SGDLS, YYNGEE. Germline trimming cut 4 bases from V and 10 bases from J; bases unmatched to any gene: 8. The CDR3 region is CASSPDRVSSPLHF. DNA for the CDR3: TGTGCCAGCAGCCCTGACAGGGTTAGCTCACCCCTCCACTTT.

This clonotype appeared many times. V is TRBV7-6 and J is TRBJ2-7; no firm D call. With 3 bases removed from V and 4 bases from J, the gap between germline ends came to 10 bases. Germline assignment: CDR1 SGHVS and CDR2 FNYEAQ. The CDR3 spans 13 residues. The CDR3 protein is CASSLEVGYEQYF. The CDR3, as DNA: TGTGCCAGCAGCTTGGAAGTGGGATACGAGCAGTACTTC.

There are a few counts of this clonotype. The V and J genes are TRBV11-3 and TRBJ2-7, with 7 bases fitting TRBD1. Trimming removed 2 bases from V and 1 base from J; junction bases left unmatched: 5. This CDR3 contains 15 residues. Germline CDR1 is SGHNT and CDR2 is YENEEA. The CDR3 DNA follows: TGTGCCAGCAGCTTAAGGGCCAGGGGGTCCTACGAGCAGTACGTC. It is translated as CASSLRARGSYEQYV.

The rearrangement joins TRBV11-3 to TRBJ2-2; TRBD1 might be the D (6 bases). V gave up 5 bases and J gave up 2 bases, with 15 bases separating them. Germline V gene lookup returns CDR1 SGHNT and CDR2 YENEEA. The CDR3 is made up of 16 amino acids. The CDR3: CASSNPGHPNTGELFF. The CDR3 DNA is TGTGCCAGCAGCAATCCGGGACATCCTAACACCGGGGAGCTGTTTTTT.

This chain links TRBV10-2 with TRBJ2-1; 10 positions match TRBD1. V was pared by 4 bases and J by 7 bases, with 10 bases of the junction left unmatched. In germline, CDR1 is WSHSY, CDR2 SAAADI. This CDR3 comprises 16 residues. The CDR3 DNA reads TGCGCCAGCAGTGCCCGGGGACAGGGGTTTCGAAATGAGCAGTTCTTC. Encoded protein: CASSARGQGFRNEQFF.

This clonotype came up a few times. The rearrangement uses TRBV6-1 and TRBJ2-1; 7 bases map to TRBD2. Germline CDR1 reads MNHNS; CDR2 reads SASEGT. This CDR3 region has 16 residues. V lost 1 base, J lost 0 bases, and 3 bases stayed unmatched. CDR3 DNA: TGTGCCAGCAGTGAAGTTAGCGGGTCCTCCTACAATGAGCAGTTCTTC. It translates to CASSEVSGSSYNEQFF.